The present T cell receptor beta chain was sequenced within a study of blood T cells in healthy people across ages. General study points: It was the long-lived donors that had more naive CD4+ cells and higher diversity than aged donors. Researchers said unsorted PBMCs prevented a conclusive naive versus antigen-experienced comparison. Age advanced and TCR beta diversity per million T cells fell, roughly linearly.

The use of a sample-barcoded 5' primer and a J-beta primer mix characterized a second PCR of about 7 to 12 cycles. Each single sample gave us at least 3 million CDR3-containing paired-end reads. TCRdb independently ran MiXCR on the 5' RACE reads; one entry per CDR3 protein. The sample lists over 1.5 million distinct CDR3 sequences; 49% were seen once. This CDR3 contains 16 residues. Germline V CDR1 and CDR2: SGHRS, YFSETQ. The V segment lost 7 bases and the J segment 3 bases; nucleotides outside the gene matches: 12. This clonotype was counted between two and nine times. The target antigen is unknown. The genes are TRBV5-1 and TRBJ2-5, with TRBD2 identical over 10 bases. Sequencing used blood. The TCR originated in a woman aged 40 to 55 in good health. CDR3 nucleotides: TGCGCCAGCTCCGCCTTAATAGCGGGGGGCGAAGAGACCCAGTACTTC. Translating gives CASSALIAGGEETQYF.